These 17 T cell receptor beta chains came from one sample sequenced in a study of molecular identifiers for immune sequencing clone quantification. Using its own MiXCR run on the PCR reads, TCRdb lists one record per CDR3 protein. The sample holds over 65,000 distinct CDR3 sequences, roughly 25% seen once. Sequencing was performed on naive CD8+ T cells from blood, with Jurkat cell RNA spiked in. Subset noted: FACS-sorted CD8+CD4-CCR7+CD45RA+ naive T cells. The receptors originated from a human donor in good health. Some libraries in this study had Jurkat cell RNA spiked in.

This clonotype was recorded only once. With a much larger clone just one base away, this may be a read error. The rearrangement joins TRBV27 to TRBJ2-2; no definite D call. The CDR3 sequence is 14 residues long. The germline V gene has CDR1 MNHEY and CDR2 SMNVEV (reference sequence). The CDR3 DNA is TGTGCCGGCAGTTTTTCTTGGAACACCGGGGAGCTGTTTTTT. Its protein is CAGSFSWNTGELFF.

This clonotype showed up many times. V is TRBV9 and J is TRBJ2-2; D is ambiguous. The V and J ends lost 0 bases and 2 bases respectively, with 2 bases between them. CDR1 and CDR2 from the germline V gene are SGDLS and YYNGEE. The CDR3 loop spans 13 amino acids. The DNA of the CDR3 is TGTGCCAGCAGCGTAGGAAACACCGGGGAGCTGTTTTTT. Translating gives CASSVGNTGELFF.

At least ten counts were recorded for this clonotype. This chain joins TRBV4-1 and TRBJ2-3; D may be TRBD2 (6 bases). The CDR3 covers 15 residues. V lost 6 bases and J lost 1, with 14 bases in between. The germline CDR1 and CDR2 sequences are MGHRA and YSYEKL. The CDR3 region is CASRQGGAGTDTQYF. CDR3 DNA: TGCGCCAGCAGGCAGGGCGGGGCTGGCACAGATACGCAGTATTTT.

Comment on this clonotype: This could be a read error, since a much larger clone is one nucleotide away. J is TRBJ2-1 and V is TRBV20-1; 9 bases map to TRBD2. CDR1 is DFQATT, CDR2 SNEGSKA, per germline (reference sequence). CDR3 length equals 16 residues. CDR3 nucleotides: TGCAGGGCTAGATCTTTTGGAGGGATAGCGGGAGATGAGCAGTTCTTC. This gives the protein CRARSFGGIAGDEQFF.

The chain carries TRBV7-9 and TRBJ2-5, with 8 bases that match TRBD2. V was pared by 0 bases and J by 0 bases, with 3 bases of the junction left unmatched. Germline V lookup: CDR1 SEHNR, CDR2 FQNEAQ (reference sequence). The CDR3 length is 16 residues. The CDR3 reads CASSLAVAGYQETQYF. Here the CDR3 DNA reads TGTGCCAGCAGCTTAGCGGTAGCGGGGTACCAAGAGACCCAGTACTTC.

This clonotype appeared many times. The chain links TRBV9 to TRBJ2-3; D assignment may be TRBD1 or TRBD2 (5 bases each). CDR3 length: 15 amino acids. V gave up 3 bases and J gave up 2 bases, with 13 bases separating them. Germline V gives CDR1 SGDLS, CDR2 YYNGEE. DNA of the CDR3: TGTGCCAGCAGCGGGGACGGGTACTCCACAGATACGCAGTATTTT. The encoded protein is CASSGDGYSTDTQYF.

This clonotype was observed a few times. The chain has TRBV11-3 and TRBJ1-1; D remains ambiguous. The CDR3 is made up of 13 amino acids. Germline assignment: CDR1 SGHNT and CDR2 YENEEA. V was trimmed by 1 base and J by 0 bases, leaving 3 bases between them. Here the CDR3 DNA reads TGTGCCAGCAGCTTAGCAGTGAACACTGAAGCTTTCTTT. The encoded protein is CASSLAVNTEAFF.

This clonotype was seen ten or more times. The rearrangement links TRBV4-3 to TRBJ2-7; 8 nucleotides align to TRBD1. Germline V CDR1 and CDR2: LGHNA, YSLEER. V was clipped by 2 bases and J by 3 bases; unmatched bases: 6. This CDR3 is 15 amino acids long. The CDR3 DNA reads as TGCGCCAGCAGCCAACTCATGGACAGGGTCTACGAGCAGTACTTC. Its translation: CASSQLMDRVYEQYF.

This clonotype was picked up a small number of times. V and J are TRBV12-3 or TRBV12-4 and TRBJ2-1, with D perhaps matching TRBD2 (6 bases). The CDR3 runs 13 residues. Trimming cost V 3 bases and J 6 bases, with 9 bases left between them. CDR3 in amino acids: CASSLTSPNEQFF. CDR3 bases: TGTGCCAGCAGTTTGACTAGTCCCAATGAGCAGTTCTTC.

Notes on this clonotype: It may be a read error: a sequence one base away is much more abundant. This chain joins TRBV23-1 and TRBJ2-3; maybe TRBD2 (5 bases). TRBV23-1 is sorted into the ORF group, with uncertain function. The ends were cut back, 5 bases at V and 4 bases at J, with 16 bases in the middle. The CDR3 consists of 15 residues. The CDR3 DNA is TGCGCCAGCAGTACCAAAGCGGCGCCCGCAGATACGCAGTATTTT. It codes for CASSTKAAPADTQYF.

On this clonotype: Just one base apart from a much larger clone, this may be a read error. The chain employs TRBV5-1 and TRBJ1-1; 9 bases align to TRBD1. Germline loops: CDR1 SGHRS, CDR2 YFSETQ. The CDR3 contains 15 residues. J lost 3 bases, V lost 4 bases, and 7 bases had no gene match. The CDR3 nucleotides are TGCGCCAGCAGCACGTGGACAGGGGCGCACACTGAAGCTTTCTTT. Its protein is CASSTWTGAHTEAFF.

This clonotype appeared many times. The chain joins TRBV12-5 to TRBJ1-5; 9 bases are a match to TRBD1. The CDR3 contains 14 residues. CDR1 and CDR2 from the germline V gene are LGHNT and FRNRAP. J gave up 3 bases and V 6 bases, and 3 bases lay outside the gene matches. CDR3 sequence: CASGTGGSNQPQHF. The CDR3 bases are TGTGCTAGTGGGACAGGGGGTTCCAATCAGCCCCAGCATTTT.

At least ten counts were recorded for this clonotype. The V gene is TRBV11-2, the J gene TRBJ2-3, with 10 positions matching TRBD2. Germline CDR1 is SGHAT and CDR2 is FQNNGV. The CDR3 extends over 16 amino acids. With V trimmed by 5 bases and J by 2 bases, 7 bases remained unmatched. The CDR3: CASSGGLAETTDTQYF. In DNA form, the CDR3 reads TGTGCCAGCAGCGGAGGACTAGCGGAGACCACAGATACGCAGTATTTT.

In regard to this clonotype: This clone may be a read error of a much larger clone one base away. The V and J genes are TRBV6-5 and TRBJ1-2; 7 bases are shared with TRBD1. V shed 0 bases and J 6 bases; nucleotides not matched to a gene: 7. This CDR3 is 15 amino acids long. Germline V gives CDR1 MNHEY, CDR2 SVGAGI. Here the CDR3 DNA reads TGTGCCAGCAGTTACTCGTCGCAGGGGGACGATGGCTACACCTTC. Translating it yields CASSYSSQGDDGYTF.

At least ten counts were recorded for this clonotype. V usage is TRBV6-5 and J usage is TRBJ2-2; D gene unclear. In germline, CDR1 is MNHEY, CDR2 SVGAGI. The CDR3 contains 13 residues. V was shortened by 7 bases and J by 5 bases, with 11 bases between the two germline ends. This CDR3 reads CASTLDPTGELFF. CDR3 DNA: TGTGCCAGCACCCTCGACCCGACCGGGGAGCTGTTTTTT.

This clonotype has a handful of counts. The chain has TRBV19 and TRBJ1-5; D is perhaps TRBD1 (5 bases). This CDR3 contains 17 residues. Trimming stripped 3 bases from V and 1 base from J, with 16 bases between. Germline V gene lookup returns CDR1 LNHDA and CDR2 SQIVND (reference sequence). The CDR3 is CASSMEAGELSNQPQHF. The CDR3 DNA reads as TGTGCCAGTAGTATGGAGGCGGGGGAATTGAGCAATCAGCCCCAGCATTTT.

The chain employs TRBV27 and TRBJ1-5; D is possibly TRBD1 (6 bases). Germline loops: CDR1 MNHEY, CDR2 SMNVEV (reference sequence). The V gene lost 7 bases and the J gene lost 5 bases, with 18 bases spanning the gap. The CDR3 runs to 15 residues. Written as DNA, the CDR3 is TGTGCCAGCAAGAAAGAGCAGGGGCTGGATCAGCCCCAGCATTTT. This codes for CASKKEQGLDQPQHF.